These T cell receptor beta chains were read from a single sample in a study of blood T cells in healthy people across ages. TCRdb fed the 5' RACE reads into MiXCR, producing one record per CDR3 protein. Of more than 800,000 distinct CDR3 sequences listed, less than 35% are singletons. Material for sequencing was blood. Every receptor here comes from a woman older than 75 in good health. CDR3s include the opening cysteine and the closing phenylalanine or tryptophan. A D gene is named only where the DNA matches it firmly. A row's size may be missing; if present it is once, few, many or a size class.

TRBD1	TRBV6-2/TRBV6-3	many	TRBJ1-2	TGTGCCAGCAGTCGCACAGGGGGCAGAAACTATGGCTACACCTTC	CASSRTGGRNYGYTF
TRBD1	TRBV7-2	many	TRBJ2-7	TGTGCCAGCAGCTCCGGGACAGGGGACTACGAGCAGTACTTC	CASSSGTGDYEQYF
TRBD2	TRBV9	many	TRBJ2-4	TGTGCCAGCAGCCTTGGGACTAGCGGGGGGGAGGACATTCAGTACTTC	CASSLGTSGGEDIQYF
.	TRBV7-4	few	TRBJ2-2	TGTGCCAGCATCCCGGGTGATCCGAACACCGGGGAGCTGTTTTTT	CASIPGDPNTGELFF
TRBD2	TRBV7-2	many	TRBJ2-1	TGTGCCAGCAGCTCTCCCCGCGGGCGGGGGTCCCTGCGGAATGAGCAGTTCTTC	CASSSPRGRGSLRNEQFF
.	TRBV4-3	.	TRBJ2-5	TGCGCCAGCAGCCAACAGGGAAGGATGTACGGCGGTTTGGAGACCCAGTACTTC	CASSQQGRMYGGLETQYF
.	TRBV11-2	.	TRBJ2-2	TGTGCCAGCAGCTTGCTGGAGGTTATTGGGACCGGGGAGCTGTTTTTT	CASSLLEVIGTGELFF
.	TRBV7-9	.	TRBJ2-1	TGTGCCAGCAGCTTTGGTGCAGGGCGGGACAATGAGCAGTTCTTC	CASSFGAGRDNEQFF
.	TRBV7-2	.	TRBJ2-7	TGTGCCAGCAGCTTAGAATTCGGCGGCTACGAGCAGTACTTC	CASSLEFGGYEQYF
.	TRBV11-2	.	TRBJ2-7	TGTGCCAGCACCCCGCAAGGCCACAATGAGCAGTACTTC	CASTPQGHNEQYF
TRBD1	TRBV29-1	.	TRBJ2-5	TGCCGCGTTGAGGGGGCAGGGCAAGAGACCCAGTACTTC	CRVEGAGQETQYF
TRBD2	TRBV7-8	.	TRBJ2-1	TGTGCCAGCAGCTTTAGCGGGGGGGTCCATGAGCAGTTCTTC	CASSFSGGVHEQFF
.	TRBV27	.	TRBJ1-6	TGTGCCAGCAGTCTATCCGTAGTCTCCTATAATTCACCCCTCCACTTT	CASSLSVVSYNSPLHF
.	TRBV6-1	.	TRBJ1-3	TGTGCCAGCAGGACGGACTCTGGAAACACCATATATTTT	CASRTDSGNTIYF
.	TRBV11-2	.	TRBJ2-2	TGTGCCAGCAGCTTCAGGACGAACACCGGGGAGCTGTTTTTT	CASSFRTNTGELFF
TRBD1	TRBV5-1	many	TRBJ1-1	TGCGCCAGCCGGGACAGCGCCAATGAGGGGACTGAAGCTTTCTTT	CASRDSANEGTEAFF
TRBD1	TRBV6-5	few	TRBJ2-2	TGTGCCAGCCGCCCCCTGGGACAGGGGGGCACCGGGGAGCTGTTTTTT	CASRPLGQGGTGELFF
TRBD1	TRBV24-1	.	TRBJ1-4	TGTGCCACCAGTGATCCGGGGACAGGGGAAAAACTGTTTTTT	CATSDPGTGEKLFF
TRBD1	TRBV9	few	TRBJ2-7	TGTGCCAGCAGCGTGATTCCGGACAGGGTCGCAGGTGAGCAGTACTTC	CASSVIPDRVAGEQYF
.	TRBV18	.	TRBJ2-3	TGTGCCAGCTCACCTAGAAAGGAAATGAGCACAGATACGCAGTATTTT	CASSPRKEMSTDTQYF
TRBD1	TRBV7-9	.	TRBJ1-5	TGTGCCAGCAGCGCCGGACAGGGCCATCAGCCCCAGCATTTT	CASSAGQGHQPQHF
.	TRBV20-1	.	TRBJ1-2	TGCAGTGCTAGAGATTCAGCCCTACCCTATGGCTACACCTTC	CSARDSALPYGYTF
TRBD1	TRBV6-5	many	TRBJ2-7	TGTGCCAGCAGCCAGAACAGGGGGCGCGAGCAGTACTTC	CASSQNRGREQYF
.	TRBV5-5	.	TRBJ1-5	TGTGCCAGCAGCTTGTCCCGCTTAGGGCAGCCCCAGCATTTT	CASSLSRLGQPQHF
.	TRBV6-2/TRBV6-3	few	TRBJ2-7	TGTGCCAGCAGTTACGATTCCAGCTCCTACAATGAGCAGTACTTC	CASSYDSSSYNEQYF
.	TRBV29-1	many	TRBJ2-1	TGCAGCGTTGTAAATATTGGTGGGAGTAGGTACAATGAGCAGTTCTTC	CSVVNIGGSRYNEQFF
TRBD1	TRBV7-9	many	TRBJ2-7	TGTGCCAGCAGCAATTCAGGTTACAGGGGAACCCACTACGAGCAGTACTTC	CASSNSGYRGTHYEQYF
.	TRBV7-9	.	TRBJ2-2	TGTGCCAGCAGCGAAAATTCCGGGGAGCTGTTTTTT	CASSENSGELFF
.	TRBV5-1	.	TRBJ1-1	TGCGCCAGCACGGAGACGGGGAGGATCACTGAAGCTTTCTTT	CASTETGRITEAFF
.	TRBV3-1	few	TRBJ1-1	TGTGCCAGCAGCCAAGTTTTAATTATGAACACTGAAGCTTTCTTT	CASSQVLIMNTEAFF
.	TRBV18	.	TRBJ2-7	TGTGCCCGCTCACCACCTTTTAATTCGGTAGCAGAGTACGAGCAGTACTTC	CARSPPFNSVAEYEQYF
TRBD2	TRBV7-2	many	TRBJ2-3	TGTGCCAGCAGCTTATGGACTAGCGGGGGGGATACAGATACGCAGTATTTT	CASSLWTSGGDTDTQYF
TRBD1	TRBV4-1	many	TRBJ2-7	TGCGCCAGCAGCCAAGATTGGAGGACAGGATTATACGAGCAGTACTTC	CASSQDWRTGLYEQYF
.	TRBV5-1	few	TRBJ1-1	TGCGCCAGCAGCTTTACGGGTCTCCCAATGGATGAAGCTTTCTTT	CASSFTGLPMDEAFF
.	TRBV12-3/TRBV12-4	few	TRBJ2-3	TGTGCCGGCAGTTTAACGGGGGTCAAAGATACGCAGTATTTT	CAGSLTGVKDTQYF
.	TRBV30	many	TRBJ1-2	TGTGCCTGGAGGCAGGGGAATTATGGCTACACCTTC	CAWRQGNYGYTF
.	TRBV4-2	.	TRBJ2-1	TGTGCCAGCAGCCAAGGCCTAACGGGGAATGAGCAGTTCTTC	CASSQGLTGNEQFF
TRBD2	TRBV6-9	.	TRBJ2-7	TGTGCCAGCAGTTATTGGGGCGGCTTAGGGACTAGCGGGGGGCCCCACGAGACCCGGTACTTC	CASSYWGGLGTSGGPHETRYF
TRBD2	TRBV6-2/TRBV6-3	many	TRBJ2-1	TGTGCCAGTTTGAGCGGGGGGGCCAATGAGCAGTTCTTC	CASLSGGANEQFF
.	TRBV4-3	.	TRBJ1-4	TGCGCCAGCAGCCAAGGGCAGGGAGGGTTTGAAAAACTGTTTTTT	CASSQGQGGFEKLFF
.	TRBV7-2	many	TRBJ2-3	TGTGCCAGCAGCCAGGATTATGATACGCAGTATTTT	CASSQDYDTQYF
.	TRBV4-1	many	TRBJ1-2	TGCGCCAGCAGCCAAGGTCCGGGAATGAATGACTATGGCTACACCTTC	CASSQGPGMNDYGYTF
TRBD1	TRBV6-5	many	TRBJ2-3	TGTGCCTCCAGGGGGCAGGCAGATACGCAGTATTTT	CASRGQADTQYF
TRBD1	TRBV5-1	.	TRBJ2-2	TGCGCCAGCAGCCTGGGGACAGTCCCTCACGGGGAGCTGTTTTTT	CASSLGTVPHGELFF
TRBD2	TRBV20-1	.	TRBJ2-1	TGCGGTGCTCCCCCTTCGGGCGGGGGAGCTCGGAATGAGCAGTTCTTC	CGAPPSGGGARNEQFF
TRBD2	TRBV5-5	.	TRBJ2-3	TGTGCCAGCAGGGATAGACTAGCGGGGGGGTCCGTGGATACGCAGTATTTT	CASRDRLAGGSVDTQYF
.	TRBV6-6	few	TRBJ2-1	TGTGCCAGCAGTTACTCGACTTTTCTCTACAATGAGCAGTTCTTC	CASSYSTFLYNEQFF
.	TRBV6-5	many	TRBJ2-5	TGTGCCAGCACAGGGGGGGGAAGAGAGACCCAGTACTTC	CASTGGGRETQYF
.	TRBV6-5	many	TRBJ1-2	TGTGCCAGCAGTTACTCCGGGGGCGGAGGCTACACCTTC	CASSYSGGGGYTF
.	TRBV6-6	few	TRBJ1-3	TGTGCCAGCAGAGCCGGGGGGAGCTCTGGAAACACCATATATTTT	CASRAGGSSGNTIYF
.	TRBV6-5	many	TRBJ2-3	TGTGCCAGCAGTTACTCGCGCACATGGGATACGCAGTATTTT	CASSYSRTWDTQYF
TRBD2	TRBV7-2	few	TRBJ2-3	TGTGCCAGCAGTACGACTAGCGGGAGTATTACAGATACGCAGTATTTT	CASSTTSGSITDTQYF
.	TRBV4-1	.	TRBJ1-2	TGCGCCAGCAGCCAAGATTCAAGGGGCGATGGCTACACCTTC	CASSQDSRGDGYTF
.	TRBV24-1	many	TRBJ2-3	TGTGCCACCCAGGGGGGTTTGACAGATACGCAGTATTTT	CATQGGLTDTQYF
.	TRBV5-1	.	TRBJ1-4	TGCGCCAGCAGCGGAAACGGGGGTATAAATGAAAAACTGTTTTTT	CASSGNGGINEKLFF
.	TRBV6-2/TRBV6-3	.	TRBJ1-3	TGTGCCAGCAGGGAGACGGTGATCTCTGGAAACACCATATATTTT	CASRETVISGNTIYF
TRBD2	TRBV12-3/TRBV12-4	many	TRBJ2-1	TGTGCCAGCAGCTCTTCGGGACTAGTTAATGAGCAGTTCTTC	CASSSSGLVNEQFF